One and the same sample provided the 25 T cell receptor beta chains below, sequenced in a study of blood T cell repertoires in COVID-19 (TCRdb year 2020). Library generation was performed with the immunoSEQ multiplex PCR assay. TCRdb retrieved this table from immuneACCESS and kept in-frame rearrangements only. Not all clones are present; in checked studies, unresolved V genes account for under half, and no reason is known for the remainder. The sample records more than 250,000 clones, 90% of which are singletons. Jointly, the top ten make up 1.7% of the sample. The sequenced material came from PBMCs or T cells enriched from blood (not recorded which). These receptors were taken from a woman between 18 and 29 years old with acute COVID-19.

The chain employs TRBV2 and TRBJ2-1, with 8 bases lining up with TRBD2. Per germline, CDR1 SNHLY and CDR2 FYNNEI. V lost 4 bases, J lost 2 bases, and 13 bases stayed unmatched. The CDR3 sequence is 18 residues long. In DNA, the CDR3 is TGTGCCAGCAGTGGGTGGGGTAGCGGGATGTCCCCCTACAATGAGCAGTTCTTC. Its translation is CASSGWGSGMSPYNEQFF.

The rearrangement uses TRBV25-1 and TRBJ2-3, with TRBD2 identical over 7 bases. There are 14 residues in the CDR3. The J segment lost 2 bases and the V segment lost 3 bases, leaving 2 bases of the junction unmatched. From germline, CDR1 is MGHDK and CDR2 SYGVNS. The CDR3 DNA sequence: TGTGCCAGCAGTGAGGCGGGAGTCACAGATACGCAGTATTTT. Amino acids: CASSEAGVTDTQYF.

This chain connects TRBV9 to TRBJ2-7, with 7 nucleotides matching TRBD2. Per the germline V gene, CDR1 is SGDLS and CDR2 is YYNGEE. The CDR3 spans 13 residues. V shed 0 bases and J 10 bases; nucleotides not matched to a gene: 7. The chain's CDR3 is CASSVGGASGQYF. The DNA for the CDR3 is TGTGCCAGCAGCGTAGGCGGGGCTAGCGGCCAGTACTTC.

Note on this clone: Sequence at one end of the junction differs from germline and may be a read error. The chain uses TRBV5-8 and TRBJ2-7; 11 bases agree with TRBD2. The CDR3 sequence is 17 residues long. CDR1 and CDR2 (germline): SGHTS, YDEGEE. The chain's CDR3 is CASTLGSSGRTTYEQYF. The CDR3 nucleotides are TGTGCCAGCACCTTGGGGTCTAGCGGGAGGACCACCTACGAGCAGTACTTC.

The J gene is TRBJ2-1, the V gene TRBV10-1, with 7 bases lining up with TRBD2. Germline V gene lookup returns CDR1 WNHNN and CDR2 SYGVQD (reference sequence). V shed 5 bases, J shed 3 bases, and the junction held 1 base outside the gene matches. The CDR3 spans 13 residues. The CDR3 here is CASSSGDYNEQFF. Written as DNA, the CDR3 is TGCGCCAGCAGTAGCGGGGACTACAATGAGCAGTTCTTC.

The J gene is TRBJ2-2, the V gene TRBV7-8, with TRBD1 as a possible D gene (5 bases). CDR1 SGHVS and CDR2 FQNEAQ come from the germline V gene. The CDR3 has 16 residues. V shed 4 bases and J shed 0 bases, with 12 bases lying between them. The CDR3 DNA sequence: TGTGCCAGCAGCTGGAAACAGGCGCCGAACACCGGGGAGCTGTTTTTT. Translating it yields CASSWKQAPNTGELFF.

Of note for this clone: The same CDR3 arises from other DNA sequences in this sample as well. This chain uses TRBV6-5 with TRBJ1-2; TRBD1 is a possible D gene (5 bases). CDR1 and CDR2 from the germline V gene are MNHEY and SVGAGI. Trimming shortened V by 4 bases and J by 2 bases, and 5 bases separated the two germline ends. The CDR3 loop spans 12 amino acids. CDR3 nucleotide sequence: TGTGCCAGCAGTTCAGGGAACTATGGCTACACCTTC. This gives the protein CASSSGNYGYTF.

V gene TRBV25-1 combines with J gene TRBJ1-1; D unresolved. Germline V CDR1 and CDR2: MGHDK, SYGVNS. The length of the CDR3 is 14 residues. The V gene lost 6 bases and the J gene lost 1 base, with 12 bases spanning the gap. CDR3 amino acids: CASSRGLENTEAFF. The CDR3, as DNA: TGTGCCAGCAGCCGAGGTTTGGAGAACACTGAAGCTTTCTTT.

This chain joins TRBV6-5 and TRBJ1-2; 8 bases map to TRBD1. Germline CDR1 is MNHEY and CDR2 is SVGAGI. The CDR3 has 13 amino acids. J gave up 7 bases and V 5 bases, and 6 bases lay outside the gene matches. The CDR3 nucleotides are TGTGCCAGCAGTAACGGACAGGGCAGTGGCTACACCTTC. It codes for CASSNGQGSGYTF.

In the case of this clone: A junction boundary mismatches the germline segment, possibly from a read error. The CDR3 coding sequence is TGTGCTAGCAGCCGGACTAGCGGCACCACAGATACGCAGTATTTT. It specifies CASSRTSGTTDTQYF. The chain employs TRBV7-7 and TRBJ2-3; TRBD2 matches 10 bases. Germline V lookup: CDR1 SSHAT, CDR2 FNYEAQ (reference sequence). The CDR3 has 15 amino acids.

The rearrangement joins TRBV7-9 to TRBJ2-7; D not resolved. From germline, CDR1 is SEHNR and CDR2 FQNEAQ (reference sequence). The CDR3 consists of 13 residues. Trimming left V 0 bases short and J 2 bases short, with 5 bases between. CDR3 in DNA: TGTGCCAGCAGCTTAGCCCCAGCCTACGAGCAGTACTTC. This translates into CASSLAPAYEQYF.

This clone has just one count. V usage is TRBV7-3 and J usage is TRBJ2-1; 15 bases map to TRBD2. Unmatched junction bases numbered 6, after V lost 0 bases and J lost 0 bases. CDR3 length equals 20 residues. Germline lookup yields CDR1 SGHTA and CDR2 FQGTGA. CDR3 sequence: CASSLTGTSGRTGSYNEQFF. The CDR3 DNA reads as TGTGCCAGCAGCTTAACAGGGACTAGCGGGAGGACAGGCTCCTACAATGAGCAGTTCTTC.

The V and J genes are TRBV27 and TRBJ1-1; 7 nucleotides line up with TRBD1. Germline-derived CDR1 and CDR2 are MNHEY and SMNVEV (reference sequence). V trimming: 5 bases; J trimming: 5 bases; junction bases outside the gene matches: 29. The CDR3 has 21 amino acids. CDR3: CASSPGRRGLAVQKKVTEAFF. For the CDR3, the DNA is TGTGCCAGCAGTCCTGGACGGAGGGGGCTGGCGGTGCAAAAGAAAGTGACTGAAGCTTTCTTT.

This clone was counted a single time. The chain employs TRBV30 and TRBJ1-4; D possibly corresponds to TRBD1 (5 bases). Germline-derived CDR1 and CDR2 are GTSNPN and SVGIG (reference sequence). The CDR3 length is 13 residues. The V and J ends lost 3 bases and 6 bases respectively, with 11 bases between them. For the CDR3, the DNA is TGTGCCTGGAGCGCAGGGAGGGATGAAAAACTGTTTTTT. Amino acids: CAWSAGRDEKLFF.

The genes are TRBV29-1 and TRBJ2-7; the match to TRBD2 covers 14 bases. The CDR3 consists of 19 residues. V lost 1 base, J lost 2 bases, and 13 bases stayed unmatched. CDR1 is SQVTM, CDR2 ANQGSEA, per germline. CDR3 nucleotide sequence: TGCAGCGTTGAAGTGTCAGGACTAGCGGGAGGCCATGACCCCTACGAGCAGTACTTC. It codes for CSVEVSGLAGGHDPYEQYF.

The chain joins TRBV5-1 to TRBJ2-7, with 9 bases fitting TRBD2. CDR3 length equals 15 residues. From germline, CDR1 is SGHRS and CDR2 YFSETQ. J gave up 6 bases and V 0 bases, and 7 bases lay outside the gene matches. CDR3 protein: CASSLVASGTGEQYF. CDR3 nucleotide sequence: TGCGCCAGCAGCTTGGTGGCTAGCGGGACGGGCGAGCAGTACTTC.

The chain is built from TRBV5-1 and TRBJ1-6; D is unresolved. Germline CDR1 SGHRS, CDR2 YFSETQ. V was pared by 0 bases and J by 7 bases, with 8 bases between. CDR3 length: 14 amino acids. This CDR3 reads CASSLETANSPLHF. The CDR3 coding sequence is TGCGCCAGCAGCTTGGAAACAGCAAATTCACCCCTCCACTTT. Drawing the rest from reference TRBV5-1 and TRBJ1-6, the complete variable domain is KAGVTQTPRYLIKTRGQQVTLSCSPISGHRSVSWYQQTPGQGLQFLFEYFSETQRNKGNFPGRFSGRQFSNSRSEMNVSTLELGDSALYLCASSLETANSPLHFGNGTRLTVT.

Remarks on this clone: The germline gene is not matched at one end of the junction; a read error may be the cause. The chain employs TRBV20-1 and TRBJ1-2; 7 bases match TRBD1. The CDR3 is 11 amino acids. Germline-derived CDR1 and CDR2 are DFQATT and SNEGSKA (reference sequence). The CDR3 sequence: CSAVGQPPATF. CDR3 nucleotides: TGCAGTGCTGTGGGACAGCCTCCTGCGACATTC.

Only a few counts were recorded for this clone. The V and J genes are TRBV7-2 and TRBJ1-1; a weak D match, TRBD1 (5 bases). This CDR3 is 14 amino acids long. The ends were cut back, 5 bases at V and 4 bases at J, with 14 bases in the middle. Looked up from germline, CDR1 is SGHTA and CDR2 is FQGNSA. The CDR3 DNA is TGTGCCAGCAGCCCAAATGGGGCTGGCACTGAAGCTTTCTTT. Protein sequence: CASSPNGAGTEAFF.

This chain uses TRBV29-1 with TRBJ2-7; TRBD1 agrees at 7 bases. The CDR3 extends over 12 amino acids. Germline V lookup: CDR1 SQVTM, CDR2 ANQGSEA. V lost 6 bases, J lost 3 bases, and 5 bases stayed unmatched. The DNA for the CDR3 is TGCAGCGTCACGGACAGGATCTACGAGCAGTACTTC. Residues: CSVTDRIYEQYF.

The chain combines TRBV2 with TRBJ2-4; 7 bases are a match to TRBD1. V shed 2 bases, J shed 0 bases, and the junction held 4 bases outside the gene matches. This CDR3 has 16 amino acids. Germline-derived CDR1 and CDR2 are SNHLY and FYNNEI. CDR3 nucleotides: TGTGCCAGCAGTGAATTGTCAGGGGGAGCCAAAAACATTCAGTACTTC. Its protein product is CASSELSGGAKNIQYF.

This rearrangement joins TRBV3-1 (or the pseudogene TRBV3-2) to TRBJ1-4, with 7 nucleotides matching TRBD1. Germline V gene data show CDR1 as LGHDT and CDR2 as YNNKEL (reference sequence). The CDR3 is made up of 17 amino acids. V was pared by 0 bases and J by 0 bases, with 4 bases of the junction left unmatched. The CDR3 coding sequence is TGTGCCAGCAGCCAAGAGGGCAGGGGGGCAACTAATGAAAAACTGTTTTTT. Its translation is CASSQEGRGATNEKLFF.

The chain has TRBV11-2 and TRBJ2-4, with 7 bases identical to TRBD1. V was clipped by 4 bases and J by 6 bases; unmatched bases: 6. The CDR3 covers 14 residues. Per germline, CDR1 SGHAT and CDR2 FQNNGV. CDR3 in amino acids: CASSSPGQPNIQYF. The CDR3 DNA is TGTGCCAGCAGCTCCCCGGGACAGCCAAACATTCAGTACTTC.

This chain joins TRBV28 and TRBJ2-2; TRBD2 is a possible D gene (6 bases). The CDR3 covers 13 residues. The germline CDR1 and CDR2 sequences are MDHEN and SYDVKM. Between the trimmed V and J ends, which lost 8 bases and 2 bases, there was a span of 9 bases. CDR3: CASFGTNTGELFF. CDR3 DNA: TGTGCCAGCTTTGGGACTAACACCGGGGAGCTGTTTTTT. Full variable domain (missing parts from reference TRBV28 and TRBJ2-2): DVKVTQSSRYLVKRTGEKVFLECVQDMDHENMFWYRQDPGLGLRLIYFSYDVKMKEKGDIPEGYSVSREKKERFSLILESASTNQTSMYLCASFGTNTGELFFGEGSRLTVL.

The V gene is TRBV6-2 or TRBV6-3, the J gene TRBJ2-2; 8 bases fit TRBD2. Unmatched junction bases numbered 9, after V lost 7 bases and J lost 5 bases. CDR1 is MNHEY, CDR2 SVGEGT, per germline. The CDR3 runs 15 residues. CDR3 protein: CASNPPGRVTGELFF. The CDR3 region has the DNA TGTGCCAGCAACCCACCCGGGAGGGTTACCGGGGAGCTGTTTTTT.